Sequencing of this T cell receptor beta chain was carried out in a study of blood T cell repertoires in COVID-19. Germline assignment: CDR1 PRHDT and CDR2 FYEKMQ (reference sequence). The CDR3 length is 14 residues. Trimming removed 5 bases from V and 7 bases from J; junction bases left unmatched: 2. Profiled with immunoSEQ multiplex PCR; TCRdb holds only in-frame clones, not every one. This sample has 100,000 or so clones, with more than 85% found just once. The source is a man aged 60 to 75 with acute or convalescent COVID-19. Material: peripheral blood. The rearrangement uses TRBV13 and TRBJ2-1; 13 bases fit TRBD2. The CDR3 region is CASSRGLAGNEQFF. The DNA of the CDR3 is TGTGCCAGCAGCCGGGGACTAGCGGGGAATGAGCAGTTCTTC. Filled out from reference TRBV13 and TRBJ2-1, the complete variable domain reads AAGVIQSPRHLIKEKRETATLKCYPIPRHDTVYWYQQGPGQDPQFLISFYEKMQSDKGSIPDRFSAQQFSDYHSELNMSSLELGDSALYFCASSRGLAGNEQFFGPGTRLTVL.